The 21 T cell receptor beta chains below all came from one sample that was sequenced in a study of cytomegalovirus exposure and HLA in healthy donors (dated by TCRdb to the late 2010s). Libraries were built with the immunoSEQ multiplex PCR assay. The multiplex PCR relied on a mix of 60 forward primers for TCR Vbeta segments and 13 reverse primers for TCR Jbeta segments. TCRdb stores this immuneACCESS table with in-frame sequences only. Part of the clones is absent; in the studies checked, under half of the shortfall reflects unresolved V genes, and no reason is known for the rest. The sample table shows about 210,000 clones, and about 81% are seen once. The ten largest clonotypes hold approximately 6% of the sample. Sequencing input: PBMCs. All receptors come from a man aged 35 to 55 in good health and CMV-seropositive.

This chain connects TRBV29-1 to TRBJ2-4, with D tentatively TRBD1 (6 bases). The CDR3 has 16 amino acids. Trimming removed 7 bases at V and 0 bases at J, with 19 bases between. CDR1 and CDR2 (germline): SQVTM, ANQGSEA. This CDR3 reads CSATPGALLAKNIQYF. The CDR3 DNA is TGCAGCGCCACACCAGGGGCGCTCCTAGCCAAAAACATTCAGTACTTC.

The chain joins TRBV5-1 to TRBJ2-7; TRBD1 agrees at 10 bases. CDR1 and CDR2 from the germline V gene are SGHRS and YFSETQ. Losses at the gene ends were 4 bases for V and 4 bases for J; bases not matched to a gene: 5. The CDR3 spans 14 residues. The CDR3 bases are TGCGCCAGCAGCCTGACAGGGGGCAGGTACGAGCAGTACTTC. This sequence encodes CASSLTGGRYEQYF. Full variable domain (rest looked up from reference TRBV5-1 and TRBJ2-7): KAGVTQTPRYLIKTRGQQVTLSCSPISGHRSVSWYQQTPGQGLQFLFEYFSETQRNKGNFPGRFSGRQFSNSRSEMNVSTLELGDSALYLCASSLTGGRYEQYFGPGTRLTVT.

The rearrangement links TRBV5-1 to TRBJ2-7; 10 bases agree with TRBD2. The germline V gene encodes CDR1 SGHRS and CDR2 YFSETQ. The CDR3 runs to 15 residues. V dropped 0 bases and J dropped 3; count of bases not matched to a gene: 3. CDR3 loop: CASSLAAGGLYEQYF. The CDR3 region has the DNA TGCGCCAGCAGCTTGGCAGCGGGAGGGCTCTACGAGCAGTACTTC.

V usage is TRBV25-1 and J usage is TRBJ1-5, with 10 bases matching TRBD1. The CDR3 totals 15 residues. Germline V gene sequence: CDR1 MGHDK, CDR2 SYGVNS. V lost 3 bases and J lost 9; bases outside the gene matches: 8. CDR3 in DNA: TGTGCCAGCAGTGAGGGACAGGGGTTCGGACGGCCCCAGCATTTT. Residues: CASSEGQGFGRPQHF.

The chain employs TRBV5-5 and TRBJ2-2, with TRBD1 as a possible D gene (6 bases). The CDR3 sequence is 15 residues long. Trimming cost V 1 base and J 3 bases, with 10 bases left between them. CDR1 and CDR2 (germline): SGHKS, YYEKEE (reference sequence). The CDR3 DNA follows: TGTGCCAGCAGCTTGCGACAGGCGGACACCGGGGAGCTGTTTTTT. This encodes CASSLRQADTGELFF.

This rearrangement joins TRBV7-8 to TRBJ2-7; TRBD2 aligns across 10 bases. Looked up from germline, CDR1 is SGHVS and CDR2 is FQNEAQ. V shed 4 bases, J shed 4 bases, and the junction held 4 bases outside the gene matches. This CDR3 spans 14 amino acids. The CDR3 sequence is CASSSGLAEYEQYV. CDR3 sequence (DNA): TGTGCCAGCAGCTCTGGACTAGCGGAATACGAGCAGTACGTC.

A few counts support this clone. The rearrangement uses TRBV7-9 and TRBJ2-3; TRBD1 aligns across 10 bases. V was pared by 4 bases and J by 8 bases, with 9 bases of the junction left unmatched. Germline lookup yields CDR1 SEHNR and CDR2 FQNEAQ (reference sequence). This CDR3 comprises 15 residues. This CDR3 reads CASSSPGQGQSTQYF. CDR3 sequence (DNA): TGTGCCAGCAGCTCTCCGGGACAGGGGCAGAGTACGCAGTATTTT.

The rearrangement links TRBV19 to TRBJ1-1; no clear D. This CDR3 is 15 amino acids long. Trimming removed 3 bases at V and 4 bases at J, with 15 bases between. Germline V gene sequence: CDR1 LNHDA, CDR2 SQIVND (reference sequence). This chain's CDR3 is CASSILRLGATEAFF. DNA for the CDR3: TGTGCCAGTAGTATTCTGCGCTTGGGAGCCACTGAAGCTTTCTTT. The variable domain in full, completed from reference TRBV19 and TRBJ1-1, reads DGGITQSPKYLFRKEGQNVTLSCEQNLNHDAMYWYRQDPGQGLRLIYYSQIVNDFQKGDIAEGYSVSREKKESFPLTVTSAQKNPTAFYLCASSILRLGATEAFFGQGTRLTVV.

The chain recombines TRBV10-3 with TRBJ1-2; D is possibly TRBD1 (5 bases). The V end lost 11 bases, the J end lost 0 bases, and 13 bases lay between the germline ends. This CDR3 is 13 amino acids long. Looked up from germline, CDR1 is ENHRY and CDR2 is SYGVKD. For the CDR3, the DNA is TGTGCCTCATCAGGGAATACTAACTATGGCTACACCTTC. This codes for CASSGNTNYGYTF.

The chain combines TRBV15 with TRBJ1-5, with D maybe TRBD1 (6 bases). The V and J ends lost 8 bases and 3 bases respectively, with 17 bases between them. The germline V gene encodes CDR1 LNHNV and CDR2 YYDKDF (reference sequence). This CDR3 has 15 residues. The CDR3 region is CATGGAGENNQPQHF. In DNA form, the CDR3 reads TGTGCCACCGGAGGAGCAGGGGAAAACAATCAGCCCCAGCATTTT.

Comment on this clone: Here the CDR3 omits its conserved ending phenylalanine or tryptophan, so a read error is the likely source. J is TRBJ1-1 and V is TRBV5-8, with 7 bases matching TRBD1. This CDR3 has 15 residues. Germline V gene sequence: CDR1 SGHTS, CDR2 YDEGEE. V dropped 1 base and J dropped 4; count of bases not matched to a gene: 7. CDR3 sequence: CASSLSAGGVTEAFL. CDR3 bases: TGTGCCAGCAGCTTGAGTGCAGGGGGAGTCACTGAAGCTTTCCTT.

The CDR3 DNA reads as TGTGCCAGCAGTGGACAGACAGGGGCAGATACGCAGTATTTT. It encodes CASSGQTGADTQYF. The chain is built from TRBV6-1 and TRBJ2-3; 8 bases align to TRBD1. The V gene end was trimmed by 4 bases and the J gene end by 4 bases; junction bases not matched to a gene: 4. The CDR3 has 14 residues. CDR1 MNHNS and CDR2 SASEGT come from the germline V gene.

The chain recombines TRBV27 with TRBJ1-5, with D possibly matching TRBD1 (6 bases). This CDR3 is 14 amino acids long. CDR1 MNHEY and CDR2 SMNVEV come from the germline V gene (reference sequence). The V end was cut by 8 bases, the J end by 2 bases, with 13 bases between. In DNA form, the CDR3 reads TGTGCCAGCCGTGGACAGATGGGCAATCAGCCCCAGCATTTT. Protein product: CASRGQMGNQPQHF.

The table lists this clone with a count of one. The chain is built from TRBV30 and TRBJ1-1, with D possibly TRBD1 on 5 matching bases. The ends were cut back, 1 base at V and 5 bases at J, with 14 bases in the middle. This CDR3 contains 14 residues. Germline CDR1 GTSNPN, CDR2 SVGIG (reference sequence). CDR3 amino acids: CAWSDRNGGTEAFF. The CDR3 nucleotides are TGTGCCTGGAGTGACCGAAACGGGGGTACTGAAGCTTTCTTT. Complete variable domain (other parts from reference TRBV30 and TRBJ1-1): SQTIHQWPATLVQPVGSPLSLECTVEGTSNPNLYWYRQAAGRGLQLLFYSVGIGQISSEVPQNLSASRPQDRQFILSSKKLLLSDSGFYLCAWSDRNGGTEAFFGQGTRLTVV.

The chain combines TRBV25-1 with TRBJ1-2, with a weak D call TRBD1 (6 bases). The V end was cut by 3 bases, the J end by 4 bases, with 12 bases between. Germline CDR1 is MGHDK and CDR2 is SYGVNS. CDR3 length: 14 amino acids. The CDR3 loop reads CASSDWTESYGYTF. Written as DNA, the CDR3 is TGTGCCAGCAGTGATTGGACAGAGAGCTATGGCTACACCTTC.

The chain is built from TRBV14 and TRBJ2-1; 9 bases map to TRBD1. The germline V gene encodes CDR1 SGHDN and CDR2 FVKESK. J lost 5 bases, V lost 5 bases, and 22 bases had no gene match. The CDR3 has 20 residues. This CDR3 is CASSSLPGQGLTHTHNEQFF. CDR3 DNA: TGTGCCAGCAGCTCTCTTCCGGGACAGGGTCTAACTCATACGCACAATGAGCAGTTCTTC.

V usage is TRBV7-3 and J usage is TRBJ2-1, with 8 bases that match TRBD2. The trim removed 1 base at V and 2 bases at J, leaving 4 bases unmatched. Per the germline V gene, CDR1 is SGHTA and CDR2 is FQGTGA. There are 16 residues in the CDR3. CDR3 in amino acids: CASSLKAGVPYNEQFF. The CDR3 DNA sequence: TGTGCCAGCAGCTTAAAAGCGGGAGTTCCCTACAATGAGCAGTTCTTC. Looking up the rest from reference TRBV7-3 and TRBJ2-1 gives the full variable domain: GAGVSQTPSNKVTEKGKYVELRCDPISGHTALYWYRQSLGQGPEFLIYFQGTGAADDSGLPNDRFFAVRPEGSVSTLKIQRTERGDSAVYLCASSLKAGVPYNEQFFGPGTRLTVL.

The chain couples TRBV28 to TRBJ1-4; a weak D match, TRBD1 (6 bases). V gave up 5 bases and J gave up 6 bases, with 13 bases separating them. This CDR3 contains 14 residues. Germline CDR1 MDHEN, CDR2 SYDVKM. CDR3: CASSTGLGDEKLFF. The CDR3 bases are TGTGCCAGCAGTACAGGGTTAGGGGATGAAAAACTGTTTTTT.

The V gene is TRBV6-5, the J gene TRBJ1-1; tentatively, D is TRBD1 (5 bases). V was trimmed by 2 bases and J by 5 bases, leaving 12 bases between them. CDR1 and CDR2 from the germline V gene are MNHEY and SVGAGI. The CDR3 covers 14 residues. The CDR3 region has the DNA TGTGCCAGCAGTTACCAGGGAATAAGGACTGAAGCTTTCTTT. Translation: CASSYQGIRTEAFF.

In its sample, this clone was seen a few times. The rearrangement links TRBV14 to TRBJ2-7; 8 bases line up with TRBD1. V shed 6 bases and J 10 bases; nucleotides not matched to a gene: 8. CDR3 length equals 12 residues. The V gene's germline CDR1 is SGHDN and CDR2 FVKESK. CDR3 DNA: TGTGCCAGCAGTCGTACCAGGGGGCCCCAGTACTTC. Its translation is CASSRTRGPQYF.

The gene calls are TRBV30 and TRBJ2-1, with 11 nucleotides matching TRBD2. CDR3 length: 19 residues. Trimming took 6 bases from V and 4 from J; bases not matched to a gene: 20. Germline CDR1 and CDR2: GTSNPN and SVGIG (reference sequence). The CDR3 nucleotides are TGTGCCTGCGCCGCAGGGGGCGGACTAGCGGGCAGCTGGTACAATGAGCAGTTCTTC. Translation: CACAAGGGLAGSWYNEQFF.